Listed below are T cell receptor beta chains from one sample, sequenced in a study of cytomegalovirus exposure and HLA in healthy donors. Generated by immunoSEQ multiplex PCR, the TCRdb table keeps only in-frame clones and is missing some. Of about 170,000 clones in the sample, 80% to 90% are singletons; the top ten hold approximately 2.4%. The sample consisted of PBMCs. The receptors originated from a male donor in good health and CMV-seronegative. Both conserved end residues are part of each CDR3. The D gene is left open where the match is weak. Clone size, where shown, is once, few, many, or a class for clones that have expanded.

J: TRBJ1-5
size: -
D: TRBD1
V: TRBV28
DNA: TGTGCCAGCAGTTACAGGGGCAGCAATCAGCCCCAGCATTTT
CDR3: CASSYRGSNQPQHF

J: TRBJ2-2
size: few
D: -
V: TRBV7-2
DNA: TGTGCCAGCAGCTTAGAAGGGCGCAGGGGTAACACCGGGGAGCTGTTTTTT
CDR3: CASSLEGRRGNTGELFF

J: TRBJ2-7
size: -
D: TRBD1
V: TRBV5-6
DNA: TGTGCCAGCAGCCCGGGACAGCCACCCTACGAGCAGTACTTC
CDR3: CASSPGQPPYEQYF

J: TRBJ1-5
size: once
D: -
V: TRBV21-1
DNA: TGTGCCAGCAGCGCCCCGCGGGACAGGGGAGGTCAGCCCCAGCATTTT
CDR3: CASSAPRDRGGQPQHF

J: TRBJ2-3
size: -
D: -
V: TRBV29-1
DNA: TGCAGCGTTGATGGGCAGCTTACAGATACGCAGTATTTT
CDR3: CSVDGQLTDTQYF

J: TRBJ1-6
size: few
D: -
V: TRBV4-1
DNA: TGCGCCAGCAGCCAAGATACATCCGCCAGCTCCTATAATTCACCCCTCCACTTT
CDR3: CASSQDTSASSYNSPLHF

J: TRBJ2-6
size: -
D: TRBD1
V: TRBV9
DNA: TGTGCCAGCAGCCCGAGGACAGGACTCCCGCAAGGCTCTGGGGCCAACGTCCTGACTTTC
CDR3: CASSPRTGLPQGSGANVLTF

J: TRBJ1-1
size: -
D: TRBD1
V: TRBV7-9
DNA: TGTGCCAGCAGCACGTGGACAGGGAACACTGAAGCTTTCTTT
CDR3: CASSTWTGNTEAFF

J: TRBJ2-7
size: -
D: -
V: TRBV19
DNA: TGTGCCAGTAGTATGGCGGGATCGGGTAGGTCCTACGAGCAGTACTTC
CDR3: CASSMAGSGRSYEQYF

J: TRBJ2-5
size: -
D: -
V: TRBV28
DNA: TGTGCCAGCAGTTTAGGAGGGCTCAGGGAGACCCAGTACTTC
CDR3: CASSLGGLRETQYF

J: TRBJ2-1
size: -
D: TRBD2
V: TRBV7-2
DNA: TGTGCCAGCAGCCCCATTGGGGCGGGGGGCCATTACAATGAGCAGTTCTTC
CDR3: CASSPIGAGGHYNEQFF

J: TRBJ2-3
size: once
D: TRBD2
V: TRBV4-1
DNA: TGCGCCAGCAGCCAAGGACTAGCTAGCACAGATACGCAGTATTTT
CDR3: CASSQGLASTDTQYF

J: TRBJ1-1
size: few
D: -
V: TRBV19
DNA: TGTGCCAGTAGGATGAGAACTTTCTTT
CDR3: CASRMRTFF

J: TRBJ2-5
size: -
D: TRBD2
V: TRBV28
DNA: TGTGCCAGCAGTTCGGAGTTAGCGGGAGAAGAGGCAGAGACCCAGTACTTC
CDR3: CASSSELAGEEAETQYF

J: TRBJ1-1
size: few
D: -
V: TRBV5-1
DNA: TGCGCCAGCAGCGAGTTCCCCAGGACGGGAGGTAACACTGAAGCTTTCTTT
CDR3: CASSEFPRTGGNTEAFF

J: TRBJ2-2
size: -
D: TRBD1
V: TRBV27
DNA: TGTGCCAGCAGTTCGATAAGGACAGGGTGGGGCACCGGGGAGCTGTTTTTT
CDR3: CASSSIRTGWGTGELFF

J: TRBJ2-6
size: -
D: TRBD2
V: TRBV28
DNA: TGTGCAGAGAGCGGGGTGGCTGGGGCCAACGTCCTGACTTTC
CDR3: CAESGVAGANVLTF

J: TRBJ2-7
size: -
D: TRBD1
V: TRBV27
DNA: TGTGCCAGCAGTCGTCGGGACAGCCTTCTATCCGACGAGCAGTACTTC
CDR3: CASSRRDSLLSDEQYF

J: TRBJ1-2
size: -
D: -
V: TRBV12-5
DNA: TGTGCTAGTGGTTTGGGGGCCCCTGGCACCTTC
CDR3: CASGLGAPGTF

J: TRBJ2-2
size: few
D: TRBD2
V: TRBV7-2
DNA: TGTGCCAGCAGCCCCCGGGGGGGGGTGAACACCGGGGAGCTGTTTTTT
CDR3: CASSPRGGVNTGELFF

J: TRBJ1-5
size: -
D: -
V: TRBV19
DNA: TGTGCCAGTACCTCCCTTGGAGCCCCCAGCAATCAGCCCCAGCATTTT
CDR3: CASTSLGAPSNQPQHF

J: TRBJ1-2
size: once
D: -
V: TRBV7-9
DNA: TGTGCCAGCAGCCCCAGGGACATCAACTATGGCTACACCTTC
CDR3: CASSPRDINYGYTF

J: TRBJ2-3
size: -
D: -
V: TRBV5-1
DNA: TGCGCCAGCAGCTTGGTGGGGAGTTCGGATACGCAGTATTTT
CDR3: CASSLVGSSDTQYF

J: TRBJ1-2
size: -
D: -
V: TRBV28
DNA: TGTGCCAGCAGTTCGAGCCTCCCCTATGGCTACACCTTC
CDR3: CASSSSLPYGYTF

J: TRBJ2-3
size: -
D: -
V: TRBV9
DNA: TGTGCCAGCAGCGTCGGGGGCACAGATACGCAGTATTTT
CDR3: CASSVGGTDTQYF

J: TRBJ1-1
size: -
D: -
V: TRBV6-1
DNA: TGTGCCAGCAGTGATGGGGAGATTTGGGTGAACACTGAAGCTTTCTTT
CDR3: CASSDGEIWVNTEAFF

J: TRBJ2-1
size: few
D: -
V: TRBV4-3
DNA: TGCGCCAGCAGCCAAGCGATACGGTCGACTAGTAAGGTCTTC
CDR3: CASSQAIRSTSKVF

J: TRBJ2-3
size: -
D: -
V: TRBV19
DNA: TGTGCCAGTAGTATCTCCCTAAGCACAGATACGCAGTATTTT
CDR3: CASSISLSTDTQYF

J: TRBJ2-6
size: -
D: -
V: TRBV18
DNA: TGTGCCAGCTCACCGCTACGGGGCTCTGGGGCCAACGTCCTGACTTTC
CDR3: CASSPLRGSGANVLTF

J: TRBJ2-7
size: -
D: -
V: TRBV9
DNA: TGTGCCAGCAGCGGGGCTCGGGACAACTACGAGCAGTACTTC
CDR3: CASSGARDNYEQYF

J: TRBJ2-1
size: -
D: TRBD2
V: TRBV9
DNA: TGTGCCAGCAGCGTATCCGGGGGGGACTACAATGAGCAGTTCTTC
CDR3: CASSVSGGDYNEQFF

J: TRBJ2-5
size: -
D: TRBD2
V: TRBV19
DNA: TGTGCCAGTAGTATCAACGAGGCGGGAGAGGAGACCCAGTACTTC
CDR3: CASSINEAGEETQYF

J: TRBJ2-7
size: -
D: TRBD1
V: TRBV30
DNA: TGTGCCTGGAGTGTAAACAGGGGTCCCTACGAGCAGTACTTC
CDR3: CAWSVNRGPYEQYF

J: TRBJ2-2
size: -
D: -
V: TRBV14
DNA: TGTGCCAGCAGCCAACTGGCCTTGGGCAGATCCACCGGGGAGCTGTTTTTT
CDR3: CASSQLALGRSTGELFF

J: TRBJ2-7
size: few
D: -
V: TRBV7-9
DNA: TGTGCCAGCAGCTTTGGGGGGGCCCCCTACGAGCAGTACTTC
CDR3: CASSFGGAPYEQYF

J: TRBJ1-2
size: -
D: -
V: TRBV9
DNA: TGTGCCAGCAGCCCCTGGGAGAGCTCCTATGGCTACACCTTC
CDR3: CASSPWESSYGYTF

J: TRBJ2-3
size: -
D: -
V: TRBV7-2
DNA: TGTGCCAGCAGCCACGGACAGACCCTCACAGATACGCAGTATTTT
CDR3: CASSHGQTLTDTQYF

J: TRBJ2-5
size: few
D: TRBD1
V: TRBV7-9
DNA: TGTGCCAGCAGCTTATCTAGGACAGGGGATGCGGAGACCCAGTACTTC
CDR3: CASSLSRTGDAETQYF

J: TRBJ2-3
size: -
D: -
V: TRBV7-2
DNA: TGTGCCAGCAGTAACCCAGGGACAGATACGCAGTATTTT
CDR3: CASSNPGTDTQYF

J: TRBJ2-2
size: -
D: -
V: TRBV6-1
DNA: TGTGCCAGCTCTAGCTGGCCCGGGGAGCTGTTTTTT
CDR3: CASSSWPGELFF

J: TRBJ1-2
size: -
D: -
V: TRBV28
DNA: TGTGCCAGCAGGATCTCACAGGGCGTCGGTGGCTACACCTTC
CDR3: CASRISQGVGGYTF

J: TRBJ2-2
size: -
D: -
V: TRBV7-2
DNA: TGTGCCAGCAGCTTAGTGGCGGGCGGGGAGCTGTTTTTT
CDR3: CASSLVAGGELFF

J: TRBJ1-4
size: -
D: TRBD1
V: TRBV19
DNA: TGTGCCAGTAGTACGGACAGGGGGCAAGAAAAACTGTTTTTT
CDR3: CASSTDRGQEKLFF